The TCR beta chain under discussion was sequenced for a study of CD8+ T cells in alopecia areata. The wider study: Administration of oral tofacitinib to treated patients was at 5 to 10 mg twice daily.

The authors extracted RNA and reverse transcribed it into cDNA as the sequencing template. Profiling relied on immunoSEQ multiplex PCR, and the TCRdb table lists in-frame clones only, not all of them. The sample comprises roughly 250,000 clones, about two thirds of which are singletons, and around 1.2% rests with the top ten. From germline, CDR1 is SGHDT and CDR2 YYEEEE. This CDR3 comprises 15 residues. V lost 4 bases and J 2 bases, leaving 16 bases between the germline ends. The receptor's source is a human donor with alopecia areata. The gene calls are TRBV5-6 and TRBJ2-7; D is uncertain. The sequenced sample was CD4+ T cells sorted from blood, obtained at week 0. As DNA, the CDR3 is TGTGCCAGCAGCAATTGGCAGGTCCACGCCTACGAGCAGTACTTC. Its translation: CASSNWQVHAYEQYF. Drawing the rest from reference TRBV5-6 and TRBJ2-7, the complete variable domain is DAGVTQSPTHLIKTRGQQVTLRCSPKSGHDTVSWYQQALGQGPQFIFQYYEEEERQRGNFPDRFSGHQFPNYSSELNVNALLLGDSALYLCASSNWQVHAYEQYFGPGTRLTVT.